Below, 12 T cell receptor beta chains from the same sample are listed, as sequenced in a study of T-cell memory formation after mild COVID-19. TCRdb redid the calling of the 5' RACE reads with MiXCR, one entry per CDR3 protein. The repertoire holds fewer than 400,000 distinct CDR3 sequences, with more than 15% as singletons. The sequencing sample was made of PBMCs or a T cell subset sorted from them (not recorded which). The receptor set was obtained from a man between 18 and 35 years old who had mild COVID-19 (a few samples of this study predate the infection). Cell type and time point are not known.

Only a few counts were recorded for this clonotype. J is TRBJ2-7 and V is TRBV5-1, with D maybe TRBD1 (6 bases). The V gene's germline CDR1 is SGHRS and CDR2 YFSETQ. With 6 bases removed from V and 0 bases from J, the gap between germline ends came to 13 bases. This CDR3 comprises 14 residues. The CDR3, as DNA: TGCGCCAGCAAGGGGGAGCCTGGCTCCTACGAGCAGTACTTC. Its protein product is CASKGEPGSYEQYF.

This clonotype was seen a handful of times. The CDR3 sequence is CASSLGRWGGETQYF. DNA for the CDR3: TGTGCCAGCAGCTTAGGGCGGTGGGGAGGAGAGACCCAGTACTTC. The chain recombines TRBV7-3 with TRBJ2-5, with a weak D call TRBD2 (6 bases). Trimming removed 2 bases from V and 4 bases from J, with 14 bases in between. Per germline, CDR1 SGHTA and CDR2 FQGTGA. This CDR3 has 15 residues.

For this clonotype: The junction departs from the called germline gene at one end, perhaps through a read error. The chain recombines TRBV7-7 with TRBJ2-2, with 12 positions matching TRBD2. This CDR3 is built from 18 residues. The germline V gene encodes CDR1 SSHAT and CDR2 FNYEAQ (reference sequence). This chain's CDR3 is CASSYTLAGGANTGELFF. The CDR3 DNA is TGTGCTAGCAGCTACACACTAGCGGGGGGCGCGAACACCGGGGAGCTGTTTTTT.

V and J are TRBV19 and TRBJ1-5; D not resolved. Trimming left V 1 base short and J 8 bases short, with 12 bases between. Per the germline V gene, CDR1 is LNHDA and CDR2 is SQIVND (reference sequence). The CDR3 has 14 amino acids. Here the CDR3 DNA reads TGTGCCAGTAGTATAGCAACGGGGAGCGAGCCCCAGCATTTT. This gives the protein CASSIATGSEPQHF.

The chain employs TRBV20-1 and TRBJ2-1; TRBD2 aligns across 11 bases. The junction had 1 base not matched to a gene; V was cut back by 0 bases and J by 0 bases. Germline CDR1 reads DFQATT; CDR2 reads SNEGSKA (reference sequence). The CDR3 covers 16 residues. CDR3 nucleotides: TGCAGTGCTAGAGATAGCGGGGGGGCCTCCTACAATGAGCAGTTCTTC. This sequence encodes CSARDSGGASYNEQFF.

This clonotype appeared many times. The chain recombines TRBV7-2 with TRBJ1-5; D possibly corresponds to TRBD1 (5 bases). CDR1 and CDR2 from the germline V gene are SGHTA and FQGNSA. The CDR3 totals 13 residues. Trimming took off 4 bases at V and 7 bases at J, with 11 bases between the two ends. CDR3 residues: CASSSRGDQPQHF. CDR3 DNA sequence: TGTGCCAGCAGCTCTAGGGGAGACCAGCCCCAGCATTTT.

In this sample, this clonotype turned up a few times. The gene calls are TRBV6-5 and TRBJ2-7; no reliable D call. The CDR3 length is 15 residues. From germline, CDR1 is MNHEY and CDR2 SVGAGI. With 2 bases removed from V and 1 base from J, the gap between germline ends came to 12 bases. The CDR3 loop is CASSYEVGRSYEQYF. CDR3 bases: TGTGCCAGCAGTTACGAGGTTGGAAGATCCTACGAGCAGTACTTC.

The J gene is TRBJ2-3, the V gene TRBV12-3 or TRBV12-4; D not resolved. V was cut by 2 bases and J by 0 bases, with 12 bases left in between. The CDR3 runs to 16 residues. This chain's CDR3 is CASSLWLSGSTDTQYF. The CDR3 DNA reads TGTGCCAGCAGTTTATGGCTTTCTGGTAGCACAGATACGCAGTATTTT.

This clonotype was found a few times. The chain joins TRBV3-1 to TRBJ2-1, with 7 nucleotides matching TRBD2. V lost 5 bases and J lost 4; bases outside the gene matches: 8. The CDR3 consists of 15 residues. Germline V gives CDR1 LGHDT, CDR2 YNNKEL (reference sequence). As DNA, the CDR3 is TGTGCCAGCAGCTTTACTAGCGCCGGTTACAATGAGCAGTTCTTC. Encoded protein: CASSFTSAGYNEQFF.

In its sample, this clonotype was seen a few times. The chain employs TRBV6-6 and TRBJ1-3, with D perhaps TRBD1 (5 bases). The CDR3 is made up of 13 amino acids. Looked up from germline, CDR1 is MNHNY and CDR2 is SVGAGI (reference sequence). Trimming removed 2 bases from V and 3 bases from J, with 5 bases in between. The CDR3: CASSYTGGNTIYF. CDR3 in DNA: TGTGCCAGCAGTTACACAGGTGGAAACACCATATATTTT.

This clonotype was counted only a few times. The chain uses TRBV20-1 and TRBJ2-3; 10 bases are shared with TRBD2. With V trimmed by 5 bases and J by 3 bases, 11 bases remained unmatched. Germline-derived CDR1 and CDR2 are DFQATT and SNEGSKA (reference sequence). This CDR3 contains 16 residues. The CDR3 coding sequence is TGCAGTGCTGGCGACTATCAGCGGGGGGGAACAGATACGCAGTATTTT. Translated: CSAGDYQRGGTDTQYF.

This clonotype has more than one count but fewer than ten. This chain connects TRBV27 to TRBJ1-1, with no clear D. V shed 3 bases and J shed 1 base, with 12 bases lying between them. This CDR3 is built from 15 residues. Germline lookup yields CDR1 MNHEY and CDR2 SMNVEV (reference sequence). CDR3 in amino acids: CASSFRAFGNTEAFF. Here the CDR3 DNA reads TGTGCCAGCAGTTTTCGAGCTTTCGGGAACACTGAAGCTTTCTTT.